The table lists the clone carrying this T cell receptor beta chain with a count of one. In the study's own analysis: Reference gene primer amplification yielded estimated nucleated cell counts. Assay used: immunoSEQ multiplex PCR; TCRdb lists only in-frame clones, some missing. The V and J calls and clone size come from that table; D and trimming were worked out from the DNA. This sample yields about 270,000 clones, of which approximately 89% are seen a single time; about 8.6% belongs to the top ten. This record comes from a study of blood T cell repertoires in COVID-19. Study at large: The study drew acute and convalescent COVID-19 samples from the United States, Italy and Spain. From T cells, B-cell-depleted T cells, or PBMCs came the material, which was cDNA or gDNA.

Trimming left V 2 bases short and J 4 bases short, with 14 bases between. In germline, CDR1 is MNHNS, CDR2 SASEGT. The CDR3 is 15 amino acids. This chain uses TRBV6-1 with TRBJ1-1; tentative D call: TRBD1 (5 bases). This receptor was taken from a man aged 40-55 years with active or convalescent COVID-19. Sequencing was performed on peripheral blood. CDR3 in DNA: TGTGCCAGCAGTGAATCAAGGGGCGGGAGCACTGAAGCTTTCTTT. Residues: CASSESRGGSTEAFF.